This TCR beta chain was documented in a study of T cells in Graves' hyperthyroidism and ophthalmopathy. Amplification targeted TCR beta CDR3 regions from RNA transcripts. Initially, a first-round RT-PCR of the TCR CDR3 employed the HTBI primer set. TCRdb re-called the multiplex PCR reads through MiXCR, storing one row per CDR3 protein. The sample yields about 610,000 distinct CDR3 sequences, about 43% seen once. General study findings and limits: Stable hyperthyroidism and ophthalmopathy were separated using 13 V-J signatures.

Orbital computed tomography and thyroid ultrasound, together with serum TRAb and thyroxine and clinical symptoms, were used for diagnoses. The CDR3 sequence is 15 residues long. From germline, CDR1 is MGHDK and CDR2 SYGVNS. V lost 4 bases and J lost 7; bases outside the gene matches: 9. On this clonotype: The antigen remains undetermined.

The rearrangement joins TRBV25-1 to TRBJ1-5; 8 bases match TRBD1. The clonotype was recovered from a woman under 30 with Graves' hyperthyroidism. The sequenced material came from peripheral blood or thyroid tissue (not recorded which). CDR3 in amino acids: CASSATGQATQPQHF. The CDR3 bases are TGTGCCAGCAGTGCGACGGGACAGGCAACGCAGCCCCAGCATTTT.